This T cell receptor beta chain stems from a study of cytomegalovirus exposure and HLA in healthy donors (dated by TCRdb to about 2017). The study in broad terms: An earlier analysis of approximately 640 of the donors reported 250 to 350 Gb of sequence data and 120 million or so unique TCR beta sequences from 190 million or so T cells. An early release that covered around 590 HLA-typed donors contained about 300 gigabases of sequencing data and tens of millions of unique TCR sequences. Of the roughly 430 genotyped donors, about 80% fell in the genetic ancestry cluster associated with self-reported Caucasian donors. The study aimed to test whether cataloging public T cell receptors could reveal signatures of past pathogen exposure. Using immunosequencing, the study profiled T cell repertoires from 640 or so subjects and related those repertoires to cytomegalovirus serostatus. In addition to the first cohort of about 650 subjects, a separate validation cohort of approximately 110 different subjects was used. To predict cytomegalovirus infection status, the study combined high-throughput TCR immunosequencing, statistical association of individual TCRs with disease status, and machine learning. A later analysis re-analyzed previously published TCR beta repertoires from 600 to 850 donors and added high-resolution HLA genotyping to study TCR occurrence patterns. Rather than using new phenotypic data, the later analysis identified candidate immune exposures from TCR beta sequences and from how often those sequences occurred across donors. An earlier analysis of approximately 630 of the donors applied high-throughput TCR beta sequencing to assess whether each TCR beta V gene segment acted as functional or pseudogenic. Donor age, sex, ethnicity and CMV serostatus were compiled alongside the repertoire data. In a later genetic analysis, genome-wide SNP genotypes for about 65% of the roughly 700 donors were used, and that subset was treated as a discovery cohort. Every discovery cohort repertoire had been produced on one sequencing platform. Class I and class II HLA loci were covered by the typing at four-digit resolution. The number of typed donors differed by locus: roughly 620-630 for A, B, C, DRB1 and DQB1; 500 to 550 for DQA1; over 600 for DPA1; and around 450 for DPB1. Because of strong linkage in the cohort, a few DR-DQ haplotypes were treated as single units for association and clustering. Across roughly 420 genotyped donors of the cohort, an average of roughly 250,000 unique TCR beta nucleotide sequences per donor were sequenced, and 15% to 20% of those sequences were non-productive.

The library was generated by the immunoSEQ multiplex PCR assay. The multiplex PCR relied on a mix of 60 forward primers for TCR Vbeta segments and 13 reverse primers for TCR Jbeta segments. A multiplex PCR assay on genomic DNA amplified the CDR3 region of rearranged TCR beta genes. Amplified TCR beta libraries were sequenced as 87-base-pair reads on the Illumina HiSeq System. The original pipeline was this. Across the 666 repertoires, a later analysis counted roughly 84 million unique TCR beta chains, approximately 10 million of which were shared by at least two donors. Raw reads were error-corrected and collapsed into unique sequences by a nearest-neighbor algorithm in which closely related sequences were merged to remove PCR and sequencing errors. V, D and J gene segments were assigned by aligning CDR3 sequences to IMGT reference sequences. For a sequence to be retained, a match of at least six nucleotides to both a V gene segment and a J gene segment was required. A rearrangement counted as productive if the CDR3 had no stop codons and remained in frame with V and J, and every other rearrangement counted as non-productive. CDR3 was defined according to IMGT convention as the region running from the second conserved V-encoded cysteine to the conserved J-encoded phenylalanine. In an earlier analysis of approximately 500 of the donors, sequences lacking an unambiguous match to a single V gene segment were excluded. In an earlier analysis of 587 of the donors, V segments were called functional above 56.7% productive rearrangements and were called segregating when the between-donor standard deviation exceeded 5%. A statistical classification framework was developed to diagnose cytomegalovirus status using the catalog of TCR beta chain sequences. A later analysis assigned V and J genes by comparing TCR nucleotide sequences with IMGT/GENE-DB human TR gene sequences. A later analysis assigned CDR3 sequences and most-parsimonious VDJ recombination scenarios with the TCRdist pipeline. A later analysis defined each TCR beta chain by its CDR3 amino acid sequence plus V-gene family, and excluded reads lacking a unique V-gene family. To address suspected cross-contamination and a sequencing artifact, a later analysis removed around 600 highly shared, low-generation-probability nucleotide sequences. A later analysis calculated a clonal expansion index for each public chain from normalized within-repertoire ranks of inferred template counts. In a later analysis, generation probabilities were computed using a VDJ recombination model fitted to out-of-frame rearrangements, and the results were checked against IGoR. In a later analysis, hypergeometric tests were used to score TCR-TCR, TCR-HLA and TCR-CMV co-occurrence, with a repertoire-size bias correction applied to TCR pairs. To estimate false discovery rates, a later analysis permuted the HLA or CMV assignments 20 times. In a later analysis, co-occurring TCRs were grouped with DBSCAN, and TCRdist sequence similarity was added when clustering was performed within HLA-allele-positive subsets. Co-occurrence clustering excluded repertoires with fewer than 30,000 or more than 120,000 public chains, plus five with anomalous nucleotide sharing. Not all clones reach the TCRdb copy of this immuneACCESS table, which keeps in-frame sequences only. Checked studies attribute under half of the gap to unresolved V genes and leave the rest unexplained. The DNA gave D and trimming, while V, J and clone size come from that table. The sample table lists 75,000 to 90,000 clones, 85% of them with a count of one. Of the sample, 7% to 8.5% is held by the ten largest clones.

The cohort comprised fewer than 700 healthy bone marrow donors. At the time of sampling, every cohort member was nominally healthy, though immune exposures that went unrecorded were likely present. The donor tested CMV seropositive, placing the donor among the roughly 270 seropositive members of the cohort. A peripheral blood sample was collected from each donor, and TCR beta sequencing was performed on peripheral blood mononuclear cells. The Qiagen DNeasy Blood Extraction Kit was used to extract genomic DNA from the blood cell samples. Note on this clone: The antigen it recognizes is unknown. No clone much larger than this one lies a single base away; base qualities are absent.

Broader findings and caveats from the paper: A later analysis found that most CMV-associated TCR beta chains appeared HLA-restricted, with HLA associations seemingly driven largely by CMV exposure. In an earlier analysis of 500 to 650 of the donors, most TCR beta V segments appeared in productive rearrangements about 87% or about 30% of the time, broadly matching IMGT annotations. Because some donors lacked HLA typing at each locus, the association tests relied only on the typed subset. A later analysis found that TCR association rates varied across HLA loci, with DRB1 alleles showing the most associated TCRs and HLA-C alleles the fewest. A few of the identified cytomegalovirus-associated TCR beta chains were confirmed in vitro to be specific for cytomegalovirus antigens. In a later genetic analysis, a missense DCLRE1C variant was associated with V-gene and J-gene trimming of TCR beta chains, and the association was replicated in an independent cohort. In a later analysis, about 17,000 TCR beta sequences were associated with specific HLA alleles at a false discovery rate of 0.05. Correlated functional status among segregating V segments might be attributable to linkage disequilibrium, but an unknown experimental factor could not be ruled out. Assigning TCR associations to individual alleles was difficult when HLA alleles, especially DR and DQ, strongly co-occurred. For the cohort, immune exposure information was limited to CMV serostatus. The presence/absence analyses assumed that sequencing depth was roughly uniform across donors, and that assumption may not be true. The authors suggested that the approach could potentially be generalized to other disease states and immunological phenotypes. While some public TCRs were present in many individuals, most TCR sequences turned up only very rarely across donors. A further reported finding was that TCR beta sequences accurately predicted the HLA-A and HLA-B alleles for most subjects in the first cohort. This cohort had only TCR beta chains sequenced, and the lack of alpha or paired-chain data limited which features could be detected. Compared with the approximately 710-donor mean, donors in an Asian-associated ancestry cluster had fewer N-insertions in productive TCRs, according to a later genetic analysis. A cluster of highly shared sequence variants was judged likely to represent a technical artifact of the sequencing pipeline. Cytomegalovirus status was reported to be diagnosed by the classifier with high specificity and sensitivity in both the original and validation cohorts. In a later analysis, several top co-occurrence clusters were reported to appear linked to parvovirus B19, influenza, CMV and Epstein-Barr virus. The study listed 150 to 200 TCR beta chains as associated with cytomegalovirus. In a later analysis, HLA-associated TCR beta chains were found to be more clonally expanded and to have lower generation probabilities than equally common non-associated chains. Because counts were too low, roughly 18 rarely observed V segments, including chromosome 9 orphons, were left out of the earlier analysis of approximately 580 of the donors.

Sequenced input: PBMCs. This TCR derives from a man aged 35 to 55 in good health and CMV-seropositive.

CDR3 loop: CATSRDRANSPLHF. The nucleotide sequence is given as TGTGCCACCAGCAGAGATCGCGCGAATTCACCCCTCCACTTT. The chain is made from TRBV15 and TRBJ1-6, with no reliable assignment of the D segment. The CDR3 covers 14 residues, taking in both the cysteine and the phenylalanine. Of all the DNA, just the CDR3 is kept, 42 bases in frame from base 1. V is shortened by 0 bases, J by 7 bases, and the region joining them spans 7 bases. Taken from the germline V gene (reference sequence), the CDR1 and CDR2 loops are LNHNV and YYDKDF.